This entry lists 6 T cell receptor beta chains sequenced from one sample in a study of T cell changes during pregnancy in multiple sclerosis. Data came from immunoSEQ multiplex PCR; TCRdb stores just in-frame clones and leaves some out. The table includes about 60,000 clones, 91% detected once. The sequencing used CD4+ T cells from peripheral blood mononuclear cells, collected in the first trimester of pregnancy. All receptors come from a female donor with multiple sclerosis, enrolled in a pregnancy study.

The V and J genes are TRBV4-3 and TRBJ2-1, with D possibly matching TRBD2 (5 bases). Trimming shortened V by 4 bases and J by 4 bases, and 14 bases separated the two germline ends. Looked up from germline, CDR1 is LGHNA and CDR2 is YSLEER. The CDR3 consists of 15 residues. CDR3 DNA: TGCGCCAGCAGCCTACGAGCGGTACTATACAATGAGCAGTTCTTC. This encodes CASSLRAVLYNEQFF.

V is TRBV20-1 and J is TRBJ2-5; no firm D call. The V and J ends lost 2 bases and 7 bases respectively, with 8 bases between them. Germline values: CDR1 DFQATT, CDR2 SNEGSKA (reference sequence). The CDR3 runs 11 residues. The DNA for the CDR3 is TGCAGTGCTAGACCCGCCGGGACCCAGTACTTC. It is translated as CSARPAGTQYF.

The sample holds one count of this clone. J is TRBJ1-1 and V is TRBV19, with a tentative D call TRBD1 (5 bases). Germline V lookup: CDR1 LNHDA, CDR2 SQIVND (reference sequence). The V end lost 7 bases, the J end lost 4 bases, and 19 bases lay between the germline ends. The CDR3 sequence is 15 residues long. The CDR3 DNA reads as TGTGCCAGTATGGGGGGACCGAAAAAAGGCACTGAAGCTTTCTTT. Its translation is CASMGGPKKGTEAFF. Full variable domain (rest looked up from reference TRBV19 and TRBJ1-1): DGGITQSPKYLFRKEGQNVTLSCEQNLNHDAMYWYRQDPGQGLRLIYYSQIVNDFQKGDIAEGYSVSREKKESFPLTVTSAQKNPTAFYLCASMGGPKKGTEAFFGQGTRLTVV.

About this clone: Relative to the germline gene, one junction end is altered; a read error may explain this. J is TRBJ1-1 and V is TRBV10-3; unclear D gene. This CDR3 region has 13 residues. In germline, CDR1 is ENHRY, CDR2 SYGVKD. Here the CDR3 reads CAISESGVAEAFF. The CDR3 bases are TGTGCCATCAGCGAGTCAGGAGTAGCTGAAGCTTTCTTT.

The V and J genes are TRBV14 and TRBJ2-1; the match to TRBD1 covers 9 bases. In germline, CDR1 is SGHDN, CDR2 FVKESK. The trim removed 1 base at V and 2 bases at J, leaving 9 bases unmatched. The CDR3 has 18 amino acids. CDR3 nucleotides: TGTGCCAGCAGCCAAGGTGGGGACAGGGATAATCCCTACAATGAGCAGTTCTTC. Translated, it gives CASSQGGDRDNPYNEQFF.

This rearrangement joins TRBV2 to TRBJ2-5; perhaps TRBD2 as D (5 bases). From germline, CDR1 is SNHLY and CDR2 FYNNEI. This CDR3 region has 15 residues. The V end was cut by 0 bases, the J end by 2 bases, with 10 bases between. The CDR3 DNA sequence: TGTGCCAGCAGTGAAGCCGGACTTCAACAAGAGACCCAGTACTTC. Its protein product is CASSEAGLQQETQYF.